Listed below are T cell receptor beta chains from one sample, sequenced in a study of CD4 T cells in relation to SARS-CoV-2 and coronaviruses. Some clones are missing from TCRdb's copy, which holds only in-frame ones; the method was immunoSEQ multiplex PCR. The sample contains around 24,000 clones, roughly four fifths of which appear only once. Their antigens remain unidentified. The source material was CD4+ T cells from PBMCs, cultured in vitro. The receptors originated from a human donor in good health. CDR3s include the opening cysteine and the closing phenylalanine or tryptophan. The D gene is left open where the match is weak. The size entry is marked missing in some rows and otherwise reads once, few, many or a size class.

j_call v_call clone_size d_call cdr3_nt cdr3_aa
TRBJ2-7 TRBV11-2 . . TGTGCCAGCAGCTTGCCTCACCTACCCCCCTACGAGCAGTACTTC CASSLPHLPPYEQYF
TRBJ2-7 TRBV7-2 . . TGTGCCAGCAGCTCCGTCTACGACACGTATGATTACGAGCAGTACTTC CASSSVYDTYDYEQYF
TRBJ2-7 TRBV28 once . TGTGCCAGCAGTTCGCAGGGACCACGCTACGAGCAGTACTTC CASSSQGPRYEQYF
TRBJ2-3 TRBV11-1 . . TGTGCCAGCAGCTTAATGGGGGGCACAGATACGCAGTATTTT CASSLMGGTDTQYF
TRBJ1-1 TRBV11-1 . TRBD1 TGTGCCAGCAGCGCATCGACAGGGGTGGCAACTGAAGCTTTCTTT CASSASTGVATEAFF
TRBJ2-1 TRBV3-1/TRBV3-2 . . TGTGCCAGCAGTGCCATCCAGAACTCCTACAATGAGCAGTTCTTC CASSAIQNSYNEQFF
TRBJ2-3 TRBV4-3 . TRBD2 TGCGCCAGCAGCCAAGATTATAGCGGGGGGTCCACTAGCACAGATACGCAGTATTTT CASSQDYSGGSTSTDTQYF
TRBJ2-7 TRBV5-1 . . TGCGCCAGCAGCTTCTCCAGGGGAACCTACGAGCAGTACTTC CASSFSRGTYEQYF
TRBJ1-2 TRBV6-2/TRBV6-3 . . TGTGCCAGCAGTGTCGGACGGGACTATGGCTACACCTTC CASSVGRDYGYTF
TRBJ2-5 TRBV7-9 . . TGTGCCAGCAGCTTAAGTTTAGGAGTACAAGAGACCCAGTACTTC CASSLSLGVQETQYF
TRBJ2-3 TRBV7-9 . . TGTGCCAGCACCCGGGATGGGGGGCGCTATGATACGCAGTATTTT CASTRDGGRYDTQYF
TRBJ1-5 TRBV28 . . TGTGCCAGCAGGTACCCGGGGGTTAGCAATCAGCCCCAGCATTTT CASRYPGVSNQPQHF
TRBJ1-1 TRBV6-1 . . TGTGCCAGCAGTGAATCGGGCAGGACTGAAGCTTTCTTT CASSESGRTEAFF
TRBJ2-5 TRBV10-2 few TRBD2 TGCGCCAGCAGAGCTCGACTAGCGGGGGGTGGGGAGACCCAGTACTTC CASRARLAGGGETQYF
TRBJ1-2 TRBV14 . TRBD1 TGTGCCAGCAGCCCCGGGACAGGGCTTGGCTACACCTTC CASSPGTGLGYTF
TRBJ2-4 TRBV14 . TRBD2 TGTGCCAGCAGCCAAAGCGGGGCGGTCATTCAGTACTTC CASSQSGAVIQYF
TRBJ1-4 TRBV6-5 . . TGTGCCAGCAGACAGGGTGGGGAAAAACTGTTTTTT CASRQGGEKLFF
TRBJ2-5 TRBV12-3/TRBV12-4 . . TGTGCCAGCAGTTCGGCGGACACGGGGACCCAGTACTTC CASSSADTGTQYF
TRBJ2-2 TRBV11-3 . TRBD1 TGTGCCAGCAGCGGACAGGGGGGAGGCGGGGAGCTGTTTTTT CASSGQGGGGELFF
TRBJ1-1 TRBV23-1 . . TGCGCCAGCCGACGGGGAGGACTGAAGAACACTGAAGCTTTCTTT CASRRGGLKNTEAFF
TRBJ2-3 TRBV11-3 . TRBD2 TGTGCCAGATCCCGGACTAGCGGGAGGGGGAGGCTCGCAGATACGCAGTATTTT CARSRTSGRGRLADTQYF
TRBJ2-3 TRBV13 . TRBD2 TGTGCCAGCAGCCCCGCGACGGGACCCTTAGCGGGAGGCCCCAAAACGCAGTATTTT CASSPATGPLAGGPKTQYF
TRBJ2-5 TRBV7-3 . . TGTGCCAGCAGTACGTACCGGCAAGAGACCCAGTACTTC CASSTYRQETQYF
TRBJ1-1 TRBV30 . . TGTGCCTGGAACGGGAACACTGAAGCTTTCTTT CAWNGNTEAFF
TRBJ2-2 TRBV7-2 once . TGTGCCAGCAGCCCTCGGCGGGGAAACACCGGGGAGCTGTTTTTT CASSPRRGNTGELFF
TRBJ1-6 TRBV25-1 . . TGTGCCAGCAGCGTGGGCCTTCAGGCCCTCCACTTT CASSVGLQALHF
TRBJ2-5 TRBV27 . . TGTGCCAGCAGTTCTTTTGGGGCGGGACAAGAGACCCAGTACTTC CASSSFGAGQETQYF
TRBJ2-2 TRBV29-1 few . TGCAGCGTTGGTAAGAACACCGGGGAGCTGTTTTTT CSVGKNTGELFF
TRBJ1-4 TRBV2 once . TGTGCCAGCAGGGGGGATGGTGAAAAACTGTTTTTT CASRGDGEKLFF
TRBJ2-2 TRBV7-2 . TRBD1 TGTGCCAGCAGCTTTATGACAGGGGACACCGGGGAGCTGTTTTTT CASSFMTGDTGELFF
TRBJ1-4 TRBV4-3 . . TGCGCCAGCAGCCAAGTCCCGAGAGAGGAAAAACTGTTTTTT CASSQVPREEKLFF
TRBJ2-7 TRBV3-1/TRBV3-2 . . TGTGCCAGCGGGGGGGCCAACGAGCAGTACTTC CASGGANEQYF
TRBJ2-7 TRBV7-2 once TRBD1 TGTGCCAGCAGCTGGGGACAGGGGAACGAGCAGTACTTC CASSWGQGNEQYF
TRBJ2-5 TRBV7-2 . . TGTGCCAGCAGCCCACCCCCGGGCCAAGAGACCCAGTACTTC CASSPPPGQETQYF
TRBJ2-2 TRBV7-3 . . TGTGCCAGCAGCTTAACCGGCCAGCCGAACACCGGGGAGCTGTTTTTT CASSLTGQPNTGELFF
TRBJ2-5 TRBV28 . TRBD2 TGTGCCAGCAGGACCCCTAGCGGGAACCAAGAGACCCAGTACTTC CASRTPSGNQETQYF
TRBJ2-1 TRBV11-2 . . TGTGCCAGCAGCTTGAGCGGAGTCTACAATGAGCAGTTCTTC CASSLSGVYNEQFF
TRBJ2-3 TRBV3-1/TRBV3-2 . TRBD2 TGTGCCAGCAGCCAAGATTTGCGGGGGGAGTCGGCAGATACGCAGTATTTT CASSQDLRGESADTQYF
TRBJ2-3 TRBV24-1 . . TGTGCCACCAGTGATAGACAGGCTGGCACAGATACGCAGTATTTT CATSDRQAGTDTQYF
TRBJ2-7 TRBV11-2 . TRBD2 TGTGCCAGCAGCCGGACTAGCGGGAGCTACGAGCAGTACTTC CASSRTSGSYEQYF
TRBJ2-2 TRBV2 . . TGTGCCAGCAGTGAAACTACGAACACCGGGGAGCTGTTTTTT CASSETTNTGELFF
TRBJ2-2 TRBV10-3 . TRBD2 TGTGCCATCAGTTCCCTAGCGGGGGCCCCGAGCACCGGGGAGCTGTTTTTT CAISSLAGAPSTGELFF
TRBJ2-1 TRBV7-2 . TRBD2 TGTGCCAGCAGCTTAGGGGGGGGGAAGAACAATGAGCAGTTCTTC CASSLGGGKNNEQFF
TRBJ1-5 TRBV27 . . TGTGCCAGCAGTGCGAGGGCGGGGAAGGGAGCAAATCAGCCCCAGCATTTT CASSARAGKGANQPQHF
TRBJ1-1 TRBV27 . . TGTGCCAGCAGTTTATCAAATTGGAGCAGGGGCTGGGAGACTGAAGCTTTCTTT CASSLSNWSRGWETEAFF